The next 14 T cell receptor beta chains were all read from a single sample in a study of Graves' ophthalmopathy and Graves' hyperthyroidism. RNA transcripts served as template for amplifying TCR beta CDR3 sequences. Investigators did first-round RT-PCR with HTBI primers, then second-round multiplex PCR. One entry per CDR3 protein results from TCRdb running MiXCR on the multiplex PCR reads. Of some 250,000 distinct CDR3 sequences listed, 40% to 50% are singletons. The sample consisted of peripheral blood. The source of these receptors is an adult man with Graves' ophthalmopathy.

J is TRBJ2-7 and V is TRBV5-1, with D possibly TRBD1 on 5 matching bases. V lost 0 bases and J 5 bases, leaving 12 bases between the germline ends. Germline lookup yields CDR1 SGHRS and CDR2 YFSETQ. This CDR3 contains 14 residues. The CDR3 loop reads CASSLEAGLNEQYF. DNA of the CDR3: TGCGCCAGCAGCTTGGAGGCAGGGTTGAACGAGCAGTACTTC.

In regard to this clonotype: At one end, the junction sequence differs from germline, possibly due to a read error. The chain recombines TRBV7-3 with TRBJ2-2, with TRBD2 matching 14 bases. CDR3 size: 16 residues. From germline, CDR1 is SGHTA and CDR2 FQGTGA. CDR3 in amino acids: CASSSGLAGGTGELFF. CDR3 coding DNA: TGTGCTAGCAGCTCCGGACTAGCGGGAGGCACCGGGGAGCTGTTTTTT.

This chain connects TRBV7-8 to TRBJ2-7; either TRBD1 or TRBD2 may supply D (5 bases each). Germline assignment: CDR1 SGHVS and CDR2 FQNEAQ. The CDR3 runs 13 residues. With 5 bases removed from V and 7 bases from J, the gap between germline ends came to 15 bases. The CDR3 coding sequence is TGTGCCAGCAGCCCCCGAGGGGATTGGGAGCAGTACTTC. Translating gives CASSPRGDWEQYF.

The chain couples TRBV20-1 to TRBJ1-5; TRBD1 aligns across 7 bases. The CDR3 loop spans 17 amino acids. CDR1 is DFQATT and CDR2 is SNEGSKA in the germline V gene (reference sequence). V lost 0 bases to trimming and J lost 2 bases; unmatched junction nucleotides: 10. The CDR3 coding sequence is TGCAGTGCTAGAGACGGGACAGCAAAGGGGGGCAATCAGCCCCAGCATTTT. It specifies CSARDGTAKGGNQPQHF.

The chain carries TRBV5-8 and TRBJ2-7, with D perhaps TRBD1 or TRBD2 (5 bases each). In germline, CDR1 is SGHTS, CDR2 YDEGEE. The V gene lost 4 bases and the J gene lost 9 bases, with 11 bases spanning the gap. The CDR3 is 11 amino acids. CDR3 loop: CASSGGGGQYF. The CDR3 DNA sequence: TGTGCCAGCAGCGGAGGTGGGGGGCAGTACTTC.

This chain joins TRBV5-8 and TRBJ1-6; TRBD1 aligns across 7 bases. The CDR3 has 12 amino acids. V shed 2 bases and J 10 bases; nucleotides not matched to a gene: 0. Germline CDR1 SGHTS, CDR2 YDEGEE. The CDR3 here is CASSLQGSPLHF. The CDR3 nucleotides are TGTGCCAGCAGCTTACAGGGGTCACCCCTCCACTTT.

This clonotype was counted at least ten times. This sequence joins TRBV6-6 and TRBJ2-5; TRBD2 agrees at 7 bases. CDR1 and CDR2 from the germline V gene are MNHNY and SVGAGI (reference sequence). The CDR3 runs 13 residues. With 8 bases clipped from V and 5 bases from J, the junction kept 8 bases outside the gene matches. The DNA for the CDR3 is TGTGCCAGCCACACTAGCGCGGGGGAGACCCAGTACTTC. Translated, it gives CASHTSAGETQYF.

The CDR3 reads CASSTVAGGSYEQYF. The CDR3 region has the DNA TGCGCCAGCAGCACCGTAGCGGGAGGCTCCTACGAGCAGTACTTC. The chain carries TRBV5-1 and TRBJ2-7; 10 bases match TRBD2. The CDR3 is 15 residues long. CDR1 and CDR2 (germline): SGHRS, YFSETQ. Trimming took 4 bases from V and 0 from J; bases not matched to a gene: 4.

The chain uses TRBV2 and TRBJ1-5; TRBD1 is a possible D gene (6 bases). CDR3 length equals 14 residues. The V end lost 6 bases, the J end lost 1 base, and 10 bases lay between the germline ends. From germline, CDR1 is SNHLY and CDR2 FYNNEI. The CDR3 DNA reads TGTGCCAGCAGGTCAGGACAGAGCAATCAGCCCCAGCATTTT. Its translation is CASRSGQSNQPQHF.

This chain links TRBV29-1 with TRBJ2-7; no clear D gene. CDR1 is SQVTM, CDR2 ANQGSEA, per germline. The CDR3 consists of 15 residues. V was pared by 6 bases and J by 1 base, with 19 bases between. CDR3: CSVRPELEGSYEQYF. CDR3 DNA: TGCAGCGTGCGGCCGGAATTGGAAGGGTCCTACGAGCAGTACTTC.

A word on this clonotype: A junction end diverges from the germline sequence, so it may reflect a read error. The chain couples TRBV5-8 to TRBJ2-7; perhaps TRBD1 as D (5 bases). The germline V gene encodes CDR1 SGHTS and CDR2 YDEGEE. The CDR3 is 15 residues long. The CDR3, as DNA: TGTGCCAGCAGTTTGGGGCAGTCCGTAAGGTACGAGCAGTACTTC. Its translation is CASSLGQSVRYEQYF.

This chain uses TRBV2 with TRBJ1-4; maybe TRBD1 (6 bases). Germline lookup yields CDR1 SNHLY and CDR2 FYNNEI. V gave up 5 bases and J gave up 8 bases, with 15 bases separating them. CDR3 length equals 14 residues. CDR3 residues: CASSSQGQREKLFF. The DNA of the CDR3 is TGTGCCAGCAGTTCTCAGGGACAAAGGGAAAAACTGTTTTTT.

The CDR3 here is CASSQGHGEIEQYF. In DNA form, the CDR3 reads TGCGCCAGCAGCCAGGGACACGGGGAGATCGAGCAGTACTTC. The chain couples TRBV5-1 to TRBJ2-7; D perhaps matches TRBD1 (6 bases). The CDR3 is 14 residues long. The V end lost 4 bases, the J end lost 6 bases, and 17 bases lay between the germline ends. The germline V gene encodes CDR1 SGHRS and CDR2 YFSETQ.

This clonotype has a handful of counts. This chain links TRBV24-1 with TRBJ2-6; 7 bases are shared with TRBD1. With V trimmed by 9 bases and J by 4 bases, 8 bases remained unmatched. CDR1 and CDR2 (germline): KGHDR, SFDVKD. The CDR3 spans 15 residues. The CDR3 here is CATSGTETGANVLTF. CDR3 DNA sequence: TGTGCCACCTCCGGGACAGAGACAGGGGCCAACGTCCTGACTTTC.